This T cell receptor beta chain emerged from a study of cytomegalovirus exposure and HLA in healthy donors. Study as a whole: Genetic ancestry analysis placed around 76% of the approximately 400 donors that were genotyped in the Caucasian-associated cluster.

PCR involved 60 Vbeta and 13 Jbeta primers. Assay: immunoSEQ multiplex PCR; the TCRdb copy retains only in-frame clones and omits some. The table records some 170,000 clones, around 83% of them present only once. CDR3 length: 13 amino acids. The trim removed 5 bases at V and 5 bases at J, leaving 3 bases unmatched. Germline loops: CDR1 SGHTA, CDR2 FQGTGA. Sequenced sample: PBMCs. The chain has TRBV7-3 and TRBJ2-5; 9 bases match TRBD2. The source is a man in his forties or fifties in good health and CMV-seropositive. For the CDR3, the DNA is TGTGCCAGCAGCCTAGGACTAGCGGAGACCCAGTACTTC. This codes for CASSLGLAETQYF.